Listed here is a single T cell receptor (beta chain). Its specificity is not known. The data belong to a study of cytomegalovirus exposure and HLA in healthy donors. About the study: According to later analysis, the same platform produced the approximately 120 validation and around 730 first-cohort repertoires. General study findings and limits: The study flagged about 150 TCR beta chains as cytomegalovirus-associated. Reports credit the classifier with highly specific, highly sensitive diagnosis of cytomegalovirus status. Generally TCR sequences proved uncommon, though certain public TCRs appeared in numerous donors.

Assay used: immunoSEQ multiplex PCR; TCRdb lists only in-frame clones, some missing. The table has some 320,000 clones, around 90% seen once. V gave up 5 bases and J gave up 0 bases, with 13 bases separating them. The CDR3 extends over 16 amino acids. The V gene's germline CDR1 is MNHEY and CDR2 SMNVEV (reference sequence). V usage is TRBV27 and J usage is TRBJ2-2, with D perhaps assigned TRBD1 or TRBD2 (5 bases each). The sequenced material came from PBMCs. The sequence was collected from a woman between 25 and 40 years old in good health and CMV-seropositive. The CDR3 nucleotides read TGTGCCAGCAGTCATCGAGGGGCCGCGAACACCGGGGAGCTGTTTTTT. Amino acids: CASSHRGAANTGELFF.